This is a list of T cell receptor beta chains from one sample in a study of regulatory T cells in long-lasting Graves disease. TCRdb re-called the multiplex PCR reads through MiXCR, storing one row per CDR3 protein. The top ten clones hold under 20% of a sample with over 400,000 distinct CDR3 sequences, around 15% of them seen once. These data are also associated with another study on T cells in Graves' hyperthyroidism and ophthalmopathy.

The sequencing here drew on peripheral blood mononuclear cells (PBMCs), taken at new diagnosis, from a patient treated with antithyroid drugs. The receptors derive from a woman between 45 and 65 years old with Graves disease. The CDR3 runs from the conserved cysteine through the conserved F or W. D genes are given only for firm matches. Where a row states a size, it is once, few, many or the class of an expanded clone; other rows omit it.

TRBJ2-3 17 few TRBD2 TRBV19 CASTPPTAGAITDTQYF TGTGCCAGTACCCCCCCTACCGCGGGAGCAATCACAGATACGCAGTATTTT
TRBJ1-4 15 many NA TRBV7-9 CASSLVLKANEKLFF TGTGCCAGCAGCTTAGTACTAAAGGCTAATGAAAAACTGTTTTTT
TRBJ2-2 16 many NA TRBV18 CASSPRRLLNTGELFF TGTGCCAGCTCACCACGCCGACTACTCAACACCGGGGAGCTGTTTTTT
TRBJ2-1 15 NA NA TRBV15 CATSRGRDTYNEQFF TGTGCCACCAGCAGAGGGAGGGATACCTACAATGAGCAGTTCTTC
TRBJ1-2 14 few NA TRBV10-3 CAVSEWGSSYGYTF TGTGCCGTCAGTGAGTGGGGATCTAGCTATGGCTACACCTTC
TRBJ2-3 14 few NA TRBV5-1 CASSLGQRRDTQYF TGCGCCAGCAGCTTGGGCCAGAGAAGAGATACGCAGTATTTT
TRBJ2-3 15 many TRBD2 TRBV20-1 CSASVTSGLTDTQYF TGCAGTGCTAGTGTAACTAGCGGACTCACAGATACGCAGTATTTT
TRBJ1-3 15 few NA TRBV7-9 CASSEGSLGGNTIYF TGTGCCAGCAGCGAAGGAAGTTTAGGAGGAAACACCATATATTTT
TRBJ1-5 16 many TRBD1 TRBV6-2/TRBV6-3 CASSWDLTGSNQPQHF TGTGCCAGCAGTTGGGACCTGACAGGGTCCAATCAGCCCCAGCATTTT
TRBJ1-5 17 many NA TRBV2 CASSSLEDTNSNQPQHF TGTGCCAGCAGCTCTCTCGAGGACACAAATAGCAATCAGCCCCAGCATTTT
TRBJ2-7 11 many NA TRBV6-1 CASSAPYEQYF TGTGCCAGCAGTGCACCCTACGAGCAGTACTTC
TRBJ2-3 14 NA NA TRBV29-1 CSVELLLSTDTQYF TGCAGCGTTGAATTGCTCTTGAGCACAGATACGCAGTATTTT
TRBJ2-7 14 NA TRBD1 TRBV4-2 CASSPTGGPYEQYF TGTGCCAGCAGCCCGACAGGGGGTCCCTACGAGCAGTACTTC
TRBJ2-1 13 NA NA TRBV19 CASSIGFPHEQFF TGTGCCAGTAGTATAGGGTTTCCCCATGAGCAGTTCTTC
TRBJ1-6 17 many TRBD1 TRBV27 CASSSTTTGGYNSPLHF TGTGCCAGCAGTTCAACGACGACAGGGGGCTATAATTCACCCCTCCACTTT
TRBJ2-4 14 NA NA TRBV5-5 CASSSDYSKNIQYF TGTGCCAGCAGCTCGGACTACAGCAAAAACATTCAGTACTTC
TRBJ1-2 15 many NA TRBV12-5 CASGFGTGAGLLSTF NA
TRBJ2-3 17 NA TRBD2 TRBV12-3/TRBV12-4 CASSFLSGGRAKDTQYF TGTGCCAGCAGTTTTTTGTCAGGCGGGAGGGCCAAAGATACGCAGTATTTT
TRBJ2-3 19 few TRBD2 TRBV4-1 CASSPRGSGASAGTDTQYF TGCGCCAGCAGCCCCAGAGGTAGCGGGGCGTCGGCGGGCACAGATACGCAGTATTTT
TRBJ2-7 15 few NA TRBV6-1 CASSTWSEGGYEQYF TGTGCCAGCAGCACCTGGTCGGAGGGTGGATACGAGCAGTACTTC
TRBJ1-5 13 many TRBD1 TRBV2 CASNPRQGQPQHF TGTGCCAGCAACCCTAGACAGGGGCAGCCCCAGCATTTT
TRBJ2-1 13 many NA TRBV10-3 CAISEKRGTPSFF TGTGCCATCAGTGAAAAAAGAGGGACTCCATCGTTCTTC
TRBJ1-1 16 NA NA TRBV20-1 CSARERQQGLNTEAFF TGCAGTGCTAGAGAGCGGCAACAGGGATTGAACACTGAAGCTTTCTTT
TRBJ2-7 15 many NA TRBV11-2 CASSPALGELNEQYF TGTGCCAGCAGCCCAGCCCTCGGGGAGCTCAACGAGCAGTACTTC
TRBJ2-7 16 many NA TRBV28 CASSPSERKSSYEQYF TGTGCCAGCAGTCCGTCCGAGCGGAAGAGCTCCTACGAGCAGTACTTC
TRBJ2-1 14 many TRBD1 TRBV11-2 CASSTGTGVNEQFF TGTGCCAGCAGCACCGGGACAGGGGTCAATGAGCAGTTCTTC
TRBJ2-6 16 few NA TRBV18 CASSRDIYSGANVLTF TGTGCCAGCTCACGTGACATCTACTCTGGGGCCAACGTCCTGACTTTC
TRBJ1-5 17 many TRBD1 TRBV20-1 CSALPGQGSYSNQPQHF TGCAGTGCGCTCCCGGGACAGGGCTCGTATAGCAATCAGCCCCAGCATTTT
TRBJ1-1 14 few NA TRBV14 CASSLPGAGTEAFF TGTGCCAGCAGCCTTCCAGGGGCAGGCACTGAAGCTTTCTTT
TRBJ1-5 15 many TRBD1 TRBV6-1 CASSLGQGQNQPQHF TGTGCCAGCAGCCTCGGACAGGGGCAGAATCAGCCCCAGCATTTT
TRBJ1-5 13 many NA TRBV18 CASSPRGNQPQHF TGTGCCAGCTCACCAAGGGGTAATCAGCCCCAGCATTTT
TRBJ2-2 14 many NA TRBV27 CASSLRGNTGELFF TGTGCCAGCAGTTTAAGGGGAAACACCGGGGAGCTGTTTTTT
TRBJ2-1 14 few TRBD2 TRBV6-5 CASSFVSGRREQFF TGTGCCAGCAGTTTTGTTAGCGGGAGGAGGGAGCAGTTCTTC
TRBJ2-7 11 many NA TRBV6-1 CASSDSYEQYF TGTGCCAGCAGTGACTCCTACGAGCAGTACTTC
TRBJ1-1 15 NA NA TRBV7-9 CARSLAGAWDTEAFF TGTGCCAGAAGCTTAGCGGGGGCTTGGGACACTGAAGCTTTCTTT
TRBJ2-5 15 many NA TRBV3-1 CASSQGTQDGETQYF TGTGCCAGCAGCCAAGGTACACAGGATGGGGAGACCCAGTACTTC
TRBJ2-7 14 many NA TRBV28 CASSPVAGTYEQYF TGTGCCAGCAGTCCCGTGGCGGGAACCTACGAGCAGTACTTC
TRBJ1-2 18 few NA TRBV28 CASTPGGVGLGPSYGYTF TGTGCCAGCACCCCAGGAGGGGTGGGGTTGGGTCCAAGCTATGGCTACACCTTC
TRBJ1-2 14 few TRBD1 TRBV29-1 CSVATLGTDYGYTF TGCAGCGTTGCTACTCTTGGGACAGACTATGGCTACACCTTC
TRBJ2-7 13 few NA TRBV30 CAWSADRDYEQYF TGTGCCTGGAGCGCAGACCGGGACTACGAGCAGTACTTC
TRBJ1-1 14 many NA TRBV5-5 CASSLQRLNTEAFF TGTGCCAGCAGCTTGCAGAGACTGAACACTGAAGCTTTCTTT
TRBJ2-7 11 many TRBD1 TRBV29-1 CSLRDSYEQYF TGCAGCCTTCGGGACAGCTACGAGCAGTACTTC